The text below deals with one T cell receptor (beta chain). The antigen is unknown. This specimen belongs to a study of T cell responses to AZD1222 COVID-19 vaccine. Overall study: Pooled samples include second doses given at about 4 or 12 weeks. Points from the study as a whole: Repertoires in all cases were sampled only once the peak T cell response had passed. After two AZD1222 doses, spike-specific TCR breadth and depth rose versus day 0. Nearly half of spike-specific TCRs reportedly target variant regions that are unmutated in the B.1.351 and B.1.1.7 variants.

Generated by immunoSEQ multiplex PCR, the TCRdb table keeps only in-frame clones and is missing some. The data show 110,000 or so clones, about 90% seen once. The CDR3 is made up of 13 amino acids. Germline V lookup: CDR1 SGHDT, CDR2 YYEEEE. V was cut by 0 bases and J by 5 bases, with 8 bases left in between. The chain is built from TRBV5-6 and TRBJ1-2; no clear D gene. The TCR comes from an adult in good health. Specimen: peripheral blood, collected on day 0 of AZD1222 vaccination. In DNA form, the CDR3 reads TGTGCCAGCAGCTTGGGGCGGAATTATGGCTACACCTTC. The encoded protein is CASSLGRNYGYTF. The full variable domain, completed using reference TRBV5-6 and TRBJ1-2, is DAGVTQSPTHLIKTRGQQVTLRCSPKSGHDTVSWYQQALGQGPQFIFQYYEEEERQRGNFPDRFSGHQFPNYSSELNVNALLLGDSALYLCASSLGRNYGYTFGSGTRLTVV.